These 9 T cell receptor beta chains were sequenced from one sample in a study of T cells in narcolepsy. Profiling relied on immunoSEQ multiplex PCR, and the TCRdb table lists in-frame clones only, not all of them. The sample shows 18,000 or so clones, more than 75% of them seen only once. Sequencing was carried out using memory (CD45RA-) CD4+ T cells from blood. Receptor source: a human donor in good health.

This clone was seen only once. The rearrangement joins TRBV15 to TRBJ1-2; perhaps TRBD1 as D (5 bases). Germline V gene data show CDR1 as LNHNV and CDR2 as YYDKDF (reference sequence). V was cut by 8 bases and J by 7 bases, with 17 bases left in between. This CDR3 is 13 amino acids long. The CDR3 sequence: CATAPGDEGGYTF. Written as DNA, the CDR3 is TGTGCCACCGCACCGGGGGACGAAGGTGGCTACACCTTC.

The table lists this clone with a few counts. The chain joins TRBV6-1 to TRBJ1-2; 7 bases align to TRBD1. Germline V gives CDR1 MNHNS, CDR2 SASEGT. This CDR3 region has 15 residues. Trimming took 6 bases from V and 8 from J; bases not matched to a gene: 15. The CDR3 loop is CASREGGGAPYGYTF. The DNA of the CDR3 is TGTGCCAGCAGGGAGGGAGGGGGCGCTCCGTACGGCTACACCTTC.

The genes are TRBV6-5 and TRBJ2-3; 7 nucleotides match TRBD1. The ends lost 5 bases at V and 6 bases at J; junction bases unmatched: 11. The CDR3 is 15 amino acids. Germline CDR1 is MNHEY and CDR2 is SVGAGI. The CDR3 coding sequence is TGTGCCAGCAGTGCCCGATCGACAGGGCCGGATACGCAGTATTTT. This translates into CASSARSTGPDTQYF.

The gene calls are TRBV18 and TRBJ2-2; possible D gene TRBD1, 6 bases. CDR1 is KGHSH and CDR2 is LQKENI in the germline V gene. This CDR3 is 16 amino acids long. V lost 2 bases and J lost 4, with 14 bases in between. The CDR3 is CASSPYPTGATGELFF. CDR3 DNA: TGTGCCAGCTCACCATATCCGACAGGAGCCACCGGGGAGCTGTTTTTT.

This clone has only a few counts. The chain combines TRBV4-1 with TRBJ1-4; D is perhaps TRBD1 (6 bases). Germline CDR1 MGHRA, CDR2 YSYEKL. The CDR3 is 16 residues long. Trimming took off 0 bases at V and 7 bases at J, with 15 bases between the two ends. Here the CDR3 reads CASSQDRGEGGEKLFF. CDR3 DNA sequence: TGCGCCAGCAGCCAAGATCGGGGGGAAGGGGGTGAAAAACTGTTTTTT.

The V and J genes are TRBV6-1 and TRBJ1-1, with no clear D. Germline CDR1 reads MNHNS; CDR2 reads SASEGT. This CDR3 comprises 14 residues. V gave up 5 bases and J gave up 1 base, with 11 bases separating them. Here the CDR3 DNA reads TGTGCCAGCAGTCCCCCGGTAGGGAACACTGAAGCTTTCTTT. Its translation is CASSPPVGNTEAFF.

This chain links TRBV28 with TRBJ1-4, with a weak D call TRBD1 (5 bases). The CDR3 spans 14 residues. Germline assignment: CDR1 MDHEN and CDR2 SYDVKM. V was pared by 8 bases and J by 8 bases, with 18 bases between. This CDR3 reads CASRNSLGDEKLFF. The CDR3 DNA reads TGTGCCAGCCGGAACAGCCTGGGGGACGAAAAACTGTTTTTT.

The chain links TRBV20-1 to TRBJ2-1, with D possibly TRBD1 on 5 matching bases. The CDR3 is 11 amino acids. Germline loops: CDR1 DFQATT, CDR2 SNEGSKA (reference sequence). V lost 6 bases, J lost 10 bases, and 13 bases lay in between. The CDR3 spells CSALIGEEQFF. The CDR3 DNA follows: TGCAGTGCGCTAATAGGGGAAGAGCAGTTCTTC.

This chain links TRBV25-1 with TRBJ2-5; D is unclear. V was shortened by 1 base and J by 0 bases, with 6 bases between the two germline ends. Looked up from germline, CDR1 is MGHDK and CDR2 is SYGVNS. This CDR3 has 14 amino acids. CDR3 nucleotides: TGTGCCAGCAGTGAATTTATAGACCAAGAGACCCAGTACTTC. Its protein product is CASSEFIDQETQYF.